These 31 T cell receptor beta chains came from one sample sequenced in a study of blood T cell repertoires in COVID-19 (dated by TCRdb to the early 2020s). Library prep was done by the immunoSEQ multiplex PCR assay. TCRdb limited this immuneACCESS table to in-frame rearrangements with V and J called. A share of clones is missing; checked studies link under half to unresolved V genes, and the rest is unexplained. The sample has under 75,000 clones on record, about nine tenths of them singletons. The ten largest clones represent less than 2.5% of the sample. Material: peripheral blood. These receptors were collected from a young man with acute or convalescent COVID-19.

V and J are TRBV7-9 and TRBJ2-7; a possible D gene is TRBD2 (5 bases). The germline V and J ends were trimmed by 5 bases and 4 bases, with 15 bases remaining between them. The germline CDR1 and CDR2 sequences are SEHNR and FQNEAQ (reference sequence). The CDR3 totals 14 residues. CDR3 sequence: CASSPTLGGYEQYV. The CDR3 DNA sequence: TGTGCCAGCAGCCCGACGTTAGGCGGGTACGAGCAGTACGTC.

The chain uses TRBV5-4 and TRBJ2-5; tentatively, D is TRBD1 (6 bases). V gave up 0 bases and J gave up 7 bases, with 13 bases separating them. This CDR3 comprises 14 residues. Germline lookup yields CDR1 SGHNT and CDR2 YYREEE (reference sequence). The CDR3 spells CASSLARGVVTQYF. CDR3 nucleotides: TGTGCCAGCAGCTTGGCCAGGGGTGTTGTGACCCAGTACTTC.

The chain couples TRBV6-2 or TRBV6-3 to TRBJ2-7, with D possibly TRBD1 on 6 matching bases. Germline CDR1 and CDR2: MNHEY and SVGEGT. The ends were cut back, 0 bases at V and 0 bases at J, with 6 bases in the middle. The CDR3 is 14 amino acids. The CDR3 loop is CASSYSGGSYEQYF. The CDR3 DNA follows: TGTGCCAGCAGTTACTCAGGGGGCTCCTACGAGCAGTACTTC.

The rearrangement uses TRBV5-1 and TRBJ2-5; 12 bases agree with TRBD2. The V segment lost 3 bases and the J segment 2 bases; nucleotides outside the gene matches: 2. Germline V gene sequence: CDR1 SGHRS, CDR2 YFSETQ. This CDR3 has 15 residues. The CDR3 coding sequence is TGCGCCAGCAGCTCTAGCGGGGGGGTACAAGAGACCCAGTACTTC. Its translation is CASSSSGGVQETQYF.

In nucleotides, the CDR3 is TGTGCCAGCAGCGAAACCGTGACAGCCACGAACACTGAAGCTTTCTTT. Its protein is CASSETVTATNTEAFF. This chain joins TRBV6-1 and TRBJ1-1, with D possibly being TRBD1 (5 bases). V lost 6 bases to trimming and J lost 1 base, with 18 bases between them. The CDR3 has 16 amino acids. Germline lookup yields CDR1 MNHNS and CDR2 SASEGT.

This chain uses TRBV6-6 with TRBJ1-3, with D perhaps matching TRBD1 (6 bases). Trimming took off 2 bases at V and 7 bases at J, with 18 bases between the two ends. This CDR3 region has 16 residues. Germline V gene lookup returns CDR1 MNHNY and CDR2 SVGAGI (reference sequence). CDR3 residues: CASSYPTGSGGNTIYF. The CDR3 region has the DNA TGTGCCAGCAGTTACCCGACAGGTTCCGGCGGGAACACCATATATTTT.

The table lists this clone with a count of one. V and J are TRBV28 and TRBJ2-5; D may be TRBD1 (5 bases). The length of the CDR3 is 15 residues. Germline V lookup: CDR1 MDHEN, CDR2 SYDVKM. V lost 6 bases and J 5 bases, leaving 19 bases between the germline ends. CDR3 in DNA: TGTGCCAGCAGCCTAGACAGCACAGGAGCCGAGACCCAGTACTTC. Residues: CASSLDSTGAETQYF.

J is TRBJ1-4 and V is TRBV7-6, with D tentatively TRBD1 (5 bases). Germline V gives CDR1 SGHVS, CDR2 FNYEAQ. V shed 3 bases and J shed 7 bases, with 9 bases lying between them. This CDR3 region has 13 residues. The CDR3 nucleotides read TGTGCCAGCAGCTTGGCCAGGGCTGAAAAACTGTTTTTT. This translates into CASSLARAEKLFF.

The CDR3 sequence: CASSQRTGVGETQYF. CDR3 DNA sequence: TGTGCCAGCAGCCAAAGGACAGGGGTAGGAGAGACCCAGTACTTC. The chain has TRBV3-1 (or the pseudogene TRBV3-2) and TRBJ2-5, with 9 nucleotides matching TRBD1. V was pared by 2 bases and J by 4 bases, with 5 bases of the junction left unmatched. Germline CDR1 reads LGHDT; CDR2 reads YNNKEL (reference sequence). The CDR3 sequence is 15 residues long.

The V gene is TRBV2, the J gene TRBJ2-1; the match to TRBD2 covers 12 bases. Germline CDR1 SNHLY, CDR2 FYNNEI. V dropped 5 bases and J dropped 4; count of bases not matched to a gene: 6. The CDR3 runs 16 residues. For the CDR3, the DNA is TGTGCCAGCAGTTCCCGGACTAGCGGGGCTTACAATGAGCAGTTCTTC. Translation gives CASSSRTSGAYNEQFF. The full variable domain, in which reference TRBV2 and TRBJ2-1 provide the parts outside the CDR3, is EPEVTQTPSHQVTQMGQEVILRCVPISNHLYFYWYRQILGQKVEFLVSFYNNEISEKSEIFDDQFSVERPDGSNFTLKIRSTKLEDSAMYFCASSSRTSGAYNEQFFGPGTRLTVL.

The chain couples TRBV9 to TRBJ1-2; TRBD1 aligns across 8 bases. CDR3 size: 17 residues. Germline V CDR1 and CDR2: SGDLS, YYNGEE. The junction had 13 bases not matched to a gene; V was cut back by 3 bases and J by 3 bases. CDR3 sequence: CASSAGIGQGIDYGYTF. The CDR3, as DNA: TGTGCCAGCAGCGCCGGGATCGGACAGGGTATAGACTATGGCTACACCTTC.

This clone was seen more than once but under ten times. The chain employs TRBV5-8 and TRBJ1-2; 7 bases fit TRBD1. The junction had 7 bases not matched to a gene; V was cut back by 0 bases and J by 5 bases. The CDR3 has 15 residues. Germline lookup yields CDR1 SGHTS and CDR2 YDEGEE. CDR3 amino acids: CASSLGGGGVYGYTF. The CDR3 nucleotides read TGTGCCAGCAGCTTGGGAGGGGGCGGAGTGTATGGCTACACCTTC.

The V and J genes are TRBV5-8 and TRBJ2-3; D call uncertain. CDR3 length: 16 residues. The ends were cut back, 2 bases at V and 3 bases at J, with 16 bases in the middle. The germline V gene has CDR1 SGHTS and CDR2 YDEGEE. The CDR3, as DNA: TGTGCCAGCAGCTTCTTGAGGTTCGTTGGTACAGATACGCAGTATTTT. Translating it yields CASSFLRFVGTDTQYF.

The chain couples TRBV5-6 to TRBJ1-1; D gene ambiguous. The CDR3 runs 13 residues. Germline V CDR1 and CDR2: SGHDT, YYEEEE. Between the trimmed V and J ends, which lost 3 bases and 1 base, there was a span of 7 bases. The CDR3 bases are TGTGCCAGCAGCTGGCGGGGGAACACTGAAGCTTTCTTT. It encodes CASSWRGNTEAFF.

The rearrangement links TRBV20-1 to TRBJ1-2; perhaps TRBD1 as D (5 bases). The germline gives CDR1 DFQATT, CDR2 SNEGSKA (reference sequence). The CDR3 spans 16 residues. Trimming stripped 3 bases from V and 3 bases from J, with 20 bases between. The CDR3: CSASGREPQGDYGYTF. The CDR3 coding sequence is TGCAGTGCTAGTGGGCGGGAACCCCAGGGAGACTATGGCTACACCTTC.

The V gene is TRBV10-3, the J gene TRBJ2-3; TRBD2 matches 8 bases. Trimming took 6 bases from V and 5 from J; bases not matched to a gene: 10. The CDR3 totals 15 residues. The germline CDR1 and CDR2 sequences are ENHRY and SYGVKD. The DNA of the CDR3 is TGTGCCATCAGCACCATAGCGGGAAGTCGAGATACGCAGTATTTT. Amino acids: CAISTIAGSRDTQYF.

This sequence joins TRBV6-1 and TRBJ2-2, with D possibly TRBD1 on 5 matching bases. CDR3 size: 17 residues. CDR1 MNHNS and CDR2 SASEGT come from the germline V gene. Trimming pared 2 bases from V and 1 base from J, leaving 14 bases between. The CDR3 coding sequence is TGTGCCAGCAGTGAATCTCGGCGGACAAGGAACACCGGGGAGCTGTTTTTT. Residues: CASSESRRTRNTGELFF.

The chain couples TRBV7-2 to TRBJ1-2; no definite D call. Germline CDR1 SGHTA, CDR2 FQGNSA. This CDR3 has 16 residues. V gave up 8 bases and J gave up 2 bases, with 21 bases separating them. CDR3 nucleotides: TGTGCCAGCGCCCAAGCACCAGGCGGGTTGAACTATGGCTACACCTTC. Protein: CASAQAPGGLNYGYTF. Together with reference TRBV7-2 and TRBJ1-2, the CDR3 gives the full variable domain: GAGVSQSPSNKVTEKGKDVELRCDPISGHTALYWYRQSLGQGLEFLIYFQGNSAPDKSGLPSDRFSAERTGGSVSTLTIQRTQQEDSAVYLCASAQAPGGLNYGYTFGSGTRLTVV.

This sequence joins TRBV6-5 and TRBJ2-7; D is perhaps TRBD2 (6 bases). The CDR3 runs to 14 residues. Trimming shortened V by 7 bases and J by 0 bases, and 13 bases separated the two germline ends. CDR1 MNHEY and CDR2 SVGAGI come from the germline V gene. The CDR3 DNA reads TGTGCCAGCATGCGAGCGGGCTTCTCCTACGAGCAGTACTTC. Translation: CASMRAGFSYEQYF.

V and J are TRBV29-1 and TRBJ1-2; tentatively, D is TRBD1 (6 bases). V lost 1 base, J lost 6 bases, and 12 bases lay in between. The CDR3 runs 13 residues. Germline CDR1 reads SQVTM; CDR2 reads ANQGSEA. CDR3 loop: CSVEGGREDGYTF. Written as DNA, the CDR3 is TGCAGCGTTGAAGGGGGGCGCGAAGATGGCTACACCTTC.

V is TRBV7-9 and J is TRBJ1-1, with TRBD1 as a possible D gene (5 bases). The CDR3 is made up of 14 amino acids. Germline loops: CDR1 SEHNR, CDR2 FQNEAQ (reference sequence). V was cut by 1 base and J by 4 bases, with 10 bases left in between. The CDR3 protein is CASSLGATATEAFF. CDR3 bases: TGTGCCAGCAGCTTAGGGGCGACAGCCACTGAAGCTTTCTTT. The full variable domain, completed using reference TRBV7-9 and TRBJ1-1, is DTGVSQNPRHKITKRGQNVTFRCDPISEHNRLYWYRQTLGQGPEFLTYFQNEAQLEKSRLLSDRFSAERPKGSFSTLEIQRTEQGDSAMYLCASSLGATATEAFFGQGTRLTVV.

The rearrangement links TRBV6-6 to TRBJ1-1; possible D gene TRBD1, 5 bases. The V end lost 6 bases, the J end lost 9 bases, and 17 bases lay between the germline ends. The CDR3 has 13 residues. CDR1 is MNHNY, CDR2 SVGAGI, per germline (reference sequence). The CDR3 region is CASRRGGQGKAFF. The DNA for the CDR3 is TGTGCCAGCAGACGAGGAGGGCAGGGAAAAGCTTTCTTT.

V and J are TRBV2 and TRBJ1-5, with 8 bases aligning to TRBD1. This CDR3 is built from 15 residues. The germline V gene encodes CDR1 SNHLY and CDR2 FYNNEI. V lost 4 bases to trimming and J lost 7 bases; unmatched junction nucleotides: 9. CDR3 bases: TGTGCCAGCAGTGTCTCACAGGGGGGAGGACAGCCCCAGCATTTT. The encoded protein is CASSVSQGGGQPQHF.

The chain joins TRBV28 to TRBJ2-5, with TRBD1 matching over 9 bases. The CDR3 consists of 15 residues. With 3 bases clipped from V and 4 bases from J, the junction kept 6 bases outside the gene matches. CDR1 MDHEN and CDR2 SYDVKM come from the germline V gene. CDR3 nucleotides: TGTGCCAGCAGTTTGACAGGGGGAGGACGAGAGACCCAGTACTTC. Protein: CASSLTGGGRETQYF.

J is TRBJ1-5 and V is TRBV19; D gene uncertain. Germline V gives CDR1 LNHDA, CDR2 SQIVND (reference sequence). V was shortened by 5 bases and J by 1 base, with 9 bases between the two germline ends. This CDR3 is 14 amino acids long. CDR3 DNA: TGTGCCAGTAGTGTCCGAGGGAGCAATCAGCCCCAGCATTTT. It yields the protein CASSVRGSNQPQHF.

This rearrangement joins TRBV6-5 to TRBJ2-3, with D tentatively TRBD2 (7 bases). CDR1 and CDR2 (germline): MNHEY, SVGAGI. This CDR3 spans 15 amino acids. V lost 3 bases to trimming and J lost 4 bases, with 14 bases between them. The chain's CDR3 is CASSYIGGRADTQYF. Here the CDR3 DNA reads TGTGCCAGCAGTTATATAGGGGGGAGGGCAGATACGCAGTATTTT.

The chain employs TRBV2 and TRBJ1-4; tentatively, D is TRBD1 (5 bases). The CDR3 totals 15 residues. Germline V gene sequence: CDR1 SNHLY, CDR2 FYNNEI. Trimming left V 7 bases short and J 0 bases short, with 12 bases between. DNA of the CDR3: TGTGCCAGCACGGGGGTCCTTACAACTAATGAAAAACTGTTTTTT. Translation: CASTGVLTTNEKLFF.

This clone was observed a single time. V usage is TRBV30 and J usage is TRBJ2-3; no clear D gene. V was cut by 2 bases and J by 6 bases, with 6 bases left in between. This CDR3 spans 11 amino acids. Germline V gene sequence: CDR1 GTSNPN, CDR2 SVGIG (reference sequence). The CDR3 DNA reads TGTGCCTGGAGTCGGAGTGATACGCAGTATTTT. Its protein is CAWSRSDTQYF.

The table lists this clone with a count of one. This chain joins TRBV6-5 and TRBJ2-7; possibly TRBD1 for D (6 bases). Per germline, CDR1 MNHEY and CDR2 SVGAGI. The CDR3 loop spans 13 amino acids. The V end lost 5 bases, the J end lost 2 bases, and 10 bases lay between the germline ends. The DNA for the CDR3 is TGTGCCAGCAGTCTGGGGGCGGCCTACGAGCAGTACTTC. Its translation is CASSLGAAYEQYF.

The chain has TRBV28 and TRBJ1-3; perhaps TRBD1 as D (5 bases). This CDR3 has 17 amino acids. Trimming stripped 0 bases from V and 0 bases from J, with 12 bases between. Per the germline V gene, CDR1 is MDHEN and CDR2 is SYDVKM. In DNA, the CDR3 is TGTGCCAGCAGTTTATGGGAGGGGCAGGGCTCTGGAAACACCATATATTTT. Residues: CASSLWEGQGSGNTIYF.

The rearrangement links TRBV19 to TRBJ1-4, with D perhaps TRBD1 (5 bases). Trimming shortened V by 8 bases and J by 5 bases, and 15 bases separated the two germline ends. The CDR3 has 14 amino acids. Germline V gene data show CDR1 as LNHDA and CDR2 as SQIVND (reference sequence). CDR3 loop: CASERGGNNEKLFF. The CDR3 bases are TGTGCCAGTGAGCGGGGCGGAAACAATGAAAAACTGTTTTTT.